The 7 T cell receptor beta chains reported below all come from one sample, sequenced in a study of shared clonotypes between healthy human individuals. Clones were read by immunoSEQ multiplex PCR, and TCRdb kept only the in-frame ones, dropping some. Here the sample spans over 2 million clones, about 95% being singletons. Naive CD8 populations comprised CD45RO-negative cells positively selected for CCR7, excluding terminally differentiated effector memory CD45RA+ cells. Sequencing input: naive CD8+ T cells sorted from blood. The origin of the receptors is a man between 18 and 29 years old in good health.

The chain carries TRBV5-1 and TRBJ2-2; D is perhaps TRBD1 or TRBD2 (5 bases each). Germline V lookup: CDR1 SGHRS, CDR2 YFSETQ. Trimming pared 1 base from V and 5 bases from J, leaving 9 bases between. This CDR3 comprises 14 residues. The chain's CDR3 is CASSLSGRTGELFF. In DNA, the CDR3 is TGCGCCAGCAGCTTGTCGGGACGGACCGGGGAGCTGTTTTTT.

The rearrangement uses TRBV5-1 and TRBJ2-7, with unresolved D. Germline CDR1 and CDR2: SGHRS and YFSETQ. V shed 0 bases and J shed 6 bases, with 13 bases lying between them. This CDR3 has 14 residues. This CDR3 is CASSLETHGGEQYF. The CDR3 DNA follows: TGCGCCAGCAGCTTGGAGACCCACGGCGGCGAGCAGTACTTC.

This clone appeared once. V gene TRBV29-1 combines with J gene TRBJ2-5, with D possibly TRBD2 on 6 matching bases. Trimming pared 3 bases from V and 11 bases from J, leaving 13 bases between. The CDR3 sequence is 11 residues long. CDR1 and CDR2 from the germline V gene are SQVTM and ANQGSEA. In nucleotides, the CDR3 is TGCAGCGTTGAGGACTACCTAGGGCAGTACTTC. It yields the protein CSVEDYLGQYF.

This chain links TRBV10-2 with TRBJ1-1; no firm D call. The CDR3 loop spans 12 amino acids. Trimming pared 3 bases from V and 8 bases from J, leaving 10 bases between. Germline V CDR1 and CDR2: WSHSY, SAAADI. CDR3 sequence reads: CASSDWVGEAFF. In DNA, the CDR3 is TGCGCCAGCAGTGATTGGGTCGGGGAAGCTTTCTTT.

J is TRBJ2-5 and V is TRBV4-1; no firm D call. The germline V gene encodes CDR1 MGHRA and CDR2 YSYEKL. V gave up 2 bases and J gave up 5 bases, with 9 bases separating them. This CDR3 has 13 amino acids. The DNA of the CDR3 is TGCGCCAGCAGCCAAAGATCTGGGGAGACCCAGTACTTC. Translation: CASSQRSGETQYF.

The V and J genes are TRBV4-1 and TRBJ1-1; D unresolved. The length of the CDR3 is 11 residues. V gave up 4 bases and J gave up 11 bases, with 11 bases separating them. In germline, CDR1 is MGHRA, CDR2 YSYEKL. DNA of the CDR3: TGCGCCAGCAGCCTAGGGAATAGGGCTTTCTTT. It is translated as CASSLGNRAFF.

This clone has a single count. This specimen includes other DNA sequences encoding the same CDR3. The chain combines TRBV27 with TRBJ2-7; TRBD2 aligns across 10 bases. The V gene's germline CDR1 is MNHEY and CDR2 SMNVEV (reference sequence). The CDR3 runs to 14 residues. J was trimmed by 4 bases and V by 6 bases; bases with no gene match: 6. The CDR3 nucleotides are TGTGCCAGCAGGATAGCGGGAGGTACGTACGAGCAGTACTTC. It specifies CASRIAGGTYEQYF.